Following are 18 T cell receptor beta chains from one sample sequenced in a study of T-cell reconstitution after alpha-beta-depleted transplantation in children listed by TCRdb under 2016. The library was produced with PCR. Sequencing used an Illumina HiSeq 2500. TCR libraries were prepared with molecular barcoding, using unique molecular identifiers to normalize TCRbeta repertoire quantification. Starting from the raw public reads, TCRdb applied fastp trimming at Q25, assembled clones with MiXCR and retained in-frame beta chains. Rows with a matching CDR3 protein are joined into one entry that keeps the most common DNA and genes. For this sample there are 200,000 to 300,000 distinct CDR3 sequences; about 12% appear just once. Over 2% of the sample is taken by the ten largest. Sequenced material: PBMCs from the stem cell graft donor, taken from the stem cell graft. The source is a human donor who donated a stem cell graft to a child with acute lymphoblastic leukemia.

This clonotype was seen many times. The chain uses TRBV27 and TRBJ1-5; D unresolved. Trimming left V 7 bases short and J 5 bases short, with 15 bases between. This CDR3 has 14 residues. Germline V gene lookup returns CDR1 MNHEY and CDR2 SMNVEV (reference sequence). CDR3 sequence: CASIIPTVDQPQHF. The CDR3 nucleotides read TGTGCCAGCATCATCCCCACAGTGGATCAGCCCCAGCATTTT.

This clonotype was recorded at least ten times. The chain has TRBV4-2 and TRBJ2-1, with 10 bases identical to TRBD2. CDR3 length: 19 residues. V was clipped by 0 bases and J by 4 bases; unmatched bases: 12. The germline V gene encodes CDR1 LGHNA and CDR2 YNFKEQ. CDR3 in amino acids: CASSQESPAAGGRYNEQFF. The CDR3 nucleotides are TGTGCCAGCAGCCAAGAATCTCCCGCAGCGGGGGGGCGGTACAATGAGCAGTTCTTC.

There are many counts of this clonotype. The chain is built from TRBV6-1 and TRBJ1-2; 7 nucleotides match TRBD1. The CDR3 loop spans 15 amino acids. Trimming removed 7 bases from V and 3 bases from J; junction bases left unmatched: 11. Germline V lookup: CDR1 MNHNS, CDR2 SASEGT. The CDR3 DNA sequence: TGTGCCAGCACCCAAGTTCCAGGGGGACACTATGGCTACACCTTC. Translation: CASTQVPGGHYGYTF.

With regard to this clonotype: It may be a read error: a sequence one base away is much more abundant. The chain employs TRBV7-9 and TRBJ1-1; D unclear. Germline assignment: CDR1 SEHNR and CDR2 FQNEAQ (reference sequence). The CDR3 consists of 14 residues. Deletions cut 3 bases from V and 1 base from J, with 9 bases between. The CDR3 loop reads CASSLPGSNTEAFF. The CDR3 DNA follows: TGTGCCAGCAGCTTGCCGGGCTCGAACACTGAAGCTTTCTTT.

The chain has TRBV25-1 and TRBJ1-1; D possibly corresponds to TRBD1 (6 bases). Germline assignment: CDR1 MGHDK and CDR2 SYGVNS. The V end lost 6 bases, the J end lost 1 base, and 15 bases lay between the germline ends. CDR3 length equals 15 residues. The CDR3 loop is CASRGGGLGNTEAFF. CDR3 in DNA: TGTGCCAGCAGGGGGGGGGGGCTTGGGAACACTGAAGCTTTCTTT.

This clonotype was found many times. The chain recombines TRBV7-9 with TRBJ2-3; a weak D match, TRBD2 (5 bases). Germline V gene sequence: CDR1 SEHNR, CDR2 FQNEAQ (reference sequence). This CDR3 is 14 amino acids long. V was cut by 3 bases and J by 2 bases, with 9 bases left in between. For the CDR3, the DNA is TGTGCCAGCAGCTTTGCGGGTAACACAGATACGCAGTATTTT. Residues: CASSFAGNTDTQYF.

The gene calls are TRBV19 and TRBJ2-3, with D perhaps matching TRBD1 (6 bases). Germline values: CDR1 LNHDA, CDR2 SQIVND (reference sequence). This CDR3 spans 14 amino acids. Trimming took off 10 bases at V and 4 bases at J, with 18 bases between the two ends. The CDR3 region is CATGGGPGPDTQYF. The CDR3 region has the DNA TGTGCCACTGGTGGGGGCCCGGGTCCAGATACGCAGTATTTT.

This clonotype was found many times. The chain combines TRBV20-1 with TRBJ2-7; no firm D call. This CDR3 has 15 amino acids. The V end lost 1 base, the J end lost 5 bases, and 18 bases lay between the germline ends. The germline CDR1 and CDR2 sequences are DFQATT and SNEGSKA (reference sequence). CDR3 DNA sequence: TGCAGTGCTAGAGCACTCTTCCAGTCCGACCACGAGCAGTACTTC. Its protein is CSARALFQSDHEQYF.

The sample holds many counts of this clonotype. The V call is TRBV7-2, the J call TRBJ1-1; D unresolved. Germline CDR1 is SGHTA and CDR2 is FQGNSA. CDR3 size: 16 residues. Trimming left V 5 bases short and J 2 bases short, with 18 bases between. The DNA for the CDR3 is TGTGCCAGCAGCCTCGGGTGGCCGAGACAAAACACTGAAGCTTTCTTT. Protein product: CASSLGWPRQNTEAFF.

About this clonotype itself: A much larger clone lies one base from this, so it may be a read error. The chain carries TRBV4-3 and TRBJ2-7; tentatively, D is TRBD1 or TRBD2 (5 bases each). From germline, CDR1 is LGHNA and CDR2 YSLEER. The CDR3 has 14 amino acids. CDR3 bases: TGCGCCAGCAGCATCCGGGACGGACCCTACGCGCAGTACTTC. It codes for CASSIRDGPYAQYF.

A word on this clonotype: Being one base from a much bigger clone, this may be a read error. This chain joins TRBV5-1 and TRBJ2-1, with 9 positions matching TRBD2. The CDR3 spans 15 residues. V shed 1 base and J 7 bases; nucleotides not matched to a gene: 6. Germline V gene data show CDR1 as SGHRS and CDR2 as YFSETQ. The CDR3 protein is CASSLSTSGVNEQFF. The CDR3 DNA is TGCGCCAGCAGCTTGTCGACTAGCGGAGTAAATGAGCAGTTCTTC.

Concerning this clonotype: A much larger clone sits a single nucleotide away, making a read error possible. This chain connects TRBV7-7 to TRBJ2-3, with D unclear. The CDR3 loop spans 17 amino acids. Germline assignment: CDR1 SSHAT and CDR2 FNYEAQ (reference sequence). CDR3 sequence (DNA): TGTGCCACCAGCTCCCTGGGTCGGTCAACTAGCACAGATACGCAGTATTTT. This gives the protein CATSSLGRSTSTDTQYF.

This clonotype was seen ten or more times. The rearrangement links TRBV11-3 to TRBJ2-2, with D maybe TRBD1 (6 bases). The V end was cut by 8 bases, the J end by 6 bases, with 13 bases between. The V gene's germline CDR1 is SGHNT and CDR2 YENEEA. This CDR3 is 13 amino acids long. The CDR3 DNA sequence: TGTGCCAGCGCCTCTAGGGGGTCCGGGGAGCTGTTTTTT. This codes for CASASRGSGELFF.

This clonotype came up once. This clone may be a read error of a much larger clone one base away. The chain joins TRBV20-1 to TRBJ2-7; D is undetermined. The ends were cut back, 4 bases at V and 1 base at J, with 17 bases in the middle. CDR1 and CDR2 (germline): DFQATT, SNEGSKA (reference sequence). CDR3 length equals 15 residues. CDR3 protein: CSAIWERAPSYEQYF. The CDR3 DNA reads TGCAGTGCTATCTGGGAAAGGGCACCTTCCTACGAGCAGTACTTC.

This clonotype has at least ten counts. The chain couples TRBV28 to TRBJ2-5, with D perhaps matching TRBD2 (6 bases). The CDR3 is made up of 12 amino acids. Trimming stripped 8 bases from V and 5 bases from J, with 12 bases between. The germline CDR1 and CDR2 sequences are MDHEN and SYDVKM. The CDR3 reads CASGLAGETQYF. The DNA of the CDR3 is TGTGCCAGCGGGCTGGCGGGGGAGACCCAGTACTTC.

The V call is TRBV19, the J call TRBJ1-5, with 8 bases aligning to TRBD1. The CDR3 loop spans 15 amino acids. Germline V gene lookup returns CDR1 LNHDA and CDR2 SQIVND (reference sequence). V dropped 5 bases and J dropped 4; count of bases not matched to a gene: 7. The CDR3 sequence is CASSPSRGPNQPQHF. The CDR3, as DNA: TGTGCCAGTAGTCCATCCAGGGGGCCAAATCAGCCCCAGCATTTT.

The rearrangement links TRBV4-1 to TRBJ1-2; 7 bases are shared with TRBD1. V shed 0 bases and J 0 bases; nucleotides not matched to a gene: 10. Germline V gene lookup returns CDR1 MGHRA and CDR2 YSYEKL. CDR3 size: 18 residues. CDR3 region: CASSQDTGTVGANYGYTF. Here the CDR3 DNA reads TGCGCCAGCAGCCAAGATACGGGGACAGTAGGCGCTAACTATGGCTACACCTTC.

Of note for this clonotype: This clone may be a read error of a much larger clone one base away. CDR3 in DNA: TGCGCCAGCAACACCACTAGCGGGAGTGGCTATGAGCAGTTCTTC. As protein: CASNTTSGSGYEQFF. The chain combines TRBV5-1 with TRBJ2-1, with 11 nucleotides matching TRBD2. Losses at the gene ends were 6 bases for V and 8 bases for J; bases not matched to a gene: 10. Per germline, CDR1 SGHRS and CDR2 YFSETQ. CDR3 length equals 15 residues.